This is a list of T cell receptor beta chains from one sample in a study of radiation and T cells in renal cell carcinoma. Measured with immunoSEQ multiplex PCR; TCRdb has only the in-frame clones, and not every one. The data hold about 140,000 clones, with 75% to 90% observed a single time. The sequencing here drew on blood, taken from a patient whose treatment included radiotherapy and nephrectomy. These receptors all stem from a woman between 45 and 60 years old with renal cell carcinoma. The CDR3 runs from the conserved cysteine through the conserved F or W. Fields, in order: J gene, D gene, V gene, CDR3 protein. The D gene is left open where the match is weak.

j_gene: TRBJ2-2
d_gene: NA
v_gene: TRBV6-6
CDR3aa: CASSYPGQTNTGELFF

j_gene: TRBJ2-3
d_gene: TRBD2
v_gene: TRBV28
CDR3aa: CASSPTGLAGTTDTQYF

j_gene: TRBJ1-5
d_gene: TRBD1
v_gene: TRBV30
CDR3aa: CAWSVPGGKQPQHF

j_gene: TRBJ1-6
d_gene: NA
v_gene: TRBV9
CDR3aa: CASSATGSYNSPLHF

j_gene: TRBJ2-7
d_gene: TRBD1
v_gene: TRBV6-1
CDR3aa: CASTPIGGVSYEQYF

j_gene: TRBJ2-1
d_gene: NA
v_gene: TRBV5-6
CDR3aa: CASSFDYSSYNEQFF

j_gene: TRBJ1-1
d_gene: NA
v_gene: TRBV7-2
CDR3aa: CASSSTAMNTEAFF

j_gene: TRBJ1-1
d_gene: TRBD1
v_gene: TRBV5-1
CDR3aa: CASSSRTGLNTEAFF

j_gene: TRBJ1-2
d_gene: TRBD1
v_gene: TRBV14
CDR3aa: CASSPLTGLGYGYTF

j_gene: TRBJ2-7
d_gene: NA
v_gene: TRBV7-9
CDR3aa: CATDEQYF

j_gene: TRBJ2-3
d_gene: TRBD2
v_gene: TRBV5-4
CDR3aa: CASSPPMAGGSDTQYF

j_gene: TRBJ2-7
d_gene: NA
v_gene: TRBV7-8
CDR3aa: CASSLGGAGPRVEQYF

j_gene: TRBJ1-1
d_gene: NA
v_gene: TRBV7-9
CDR3aa: CASSSPIDLNTEAFF